This TCR beta chain was captured by sequencing in a study of blood T cells in healthy people across ages. General observations from the study: Higher naive T cell percentage went strongly together with higher TCR beta diversity.

A sample-barcoded 5' primer and a J-beta primer mix were used in a second PCR of about 6 to 12 cycles. TCRdb reanalysed the 5' RACE reads using MiXCR and keeps one entry per CDR3 protein. The table has around 1,800,000 distinct CDR3 sequences, approximately 39% seen once. The CDR3 spans 15 residues. With V trimmed by 5 bases and J by 4 bases, 7 bases remained unmatched. Germline-derived CDR1 and CDR2 are MNHEY and SVGEGT. Notes on this clonotype: Its antigen is as yet unknown.

The sample consisted of blood. The TCR comes from a human donor in good health. This sequence joins TRBV6-2 or TRBV6-3 and TRBJ2-1; 8 nucleotides align to TRBD1. In nucleotides, the CDR3 is TGTGCCAGCAGTAGGGCGGGACAGGTTTACAATGAGCAGTTCTTC. This codes for CASSRAGQVYNEQFF.